This T cell receptor beta chain was recovered during a study of T cell repertoires in cytomegalovirus infection. Study-wide background: Through public TCR beta signatures, both CMV infection and matching HLA type were indicated.

Findings and caveats of the study: Dominant in the ex vivo response were TCR beta clonotypes restricted by HLA-C and specific for CMV.

The CDR3 has 15 residues. The J segment lost 8 bases and the V segment lost 1 base, leaving 7 bases of the junction unmatched. Germline CDR1 is MGHRA and CDR2 is YSYEKL. TCRdb reanalysed the reads using MiXCR and keeps one entry per CDR3 protein. Found here are 750,000 to 950,000 distinct CDR3 sequences, roughly 28% of them singletons; the top ten hold roughly 14%. About this clonotype: Its antigen is still unknown.

The sequence was collected from a human donor in good health (CMV status not recorded). Some clones in this sample may be carry-over from other donors' samples. The rearrangement uses TRBV4-1 and TRBJ2-1; 8 bases agree with TRBD1. The sequenced sample was cultured CD8+ T cells from PBMCs, obtained from culture after CMV antigen stimulation. The CDR3 bases are TGCGCCAGCAGCCAAGCAGGGACAGGAAGGGATGAGCAGTTCTTC. This codes for CASSQAGTGRDEQFF.